Each of the 30 T cell receptor beta chains below was sequenced from the same sample in a study of blood T cells in healthy people across ages. Primed by a sample-barcoded 5' primer and a J-beta primer mix, a second PCR proceeded for about 7 to 11 cycles. Each CDR3 protein is one row after TCRdb ran MiXCR on the 5' RACE reads. The sample has approximately 1,000,000 distinct CDR3 sequences, 35% to 40% seen once. The sequencing sample was made of blood. These TCRs come from a man aged 18 to 30 in good health.

The V call is TRBV9, the J call TRBJ2-5; no reliable D call. Germline V gives CDR1 SGDLS, CDR2 YYNGEE. Trimming removed 0 bases from V and 11 bases from J, with 20 bases in between. The CDR3 loop spans 15 amino acids. In nucleotides, the CDR3 is TGTGCCAGCAGCGTAGCTACATGGTCCCCCAATGAGCAGTACTTC. This encodes CASSVATWSPNEQYF.

This clonotype has a handful of counts. This chain connects TRBV11-2 to TRBJ1-1; D is unclear. The CDR3 is 14 amino acids. CDR1 and CDR2 (germline): SGHAT, FQNNGV. V gave up 1 base and J gave up 7 bases, with 13 bases separating them. This chain's CDR3 is CASSLAVGWNEAFF. CDR3 nucleotide sequence: TGTGCCAGCAGCTTAGCGGTAGGGTGGAATGAAGCTTTCTTT.

The chain has TRBV6-5 and TRBJ1-2; possibly TRBD1 for D (5 bases). The CDR3 is 13 residues long. Trimming removed 5 bases at V and 6 bases at J, with 13 bases between. CDR1 and CDR2 from the germline V gene are MNHEY and SVGAGI. The DNA for the CDR3 is TGTGCCAGCAGTACCTCCTACAGGAATGGCTACACCTTC. Translating it yields CASSTSYRNGYTF.

The chain couples TRBV9 to TRBJ2-7; the match to TRBD2 covers 9 bases. Germline CDR1 is SGDLS and CDR2 is YYNGEE. The length of the CDR3 is 16 residues. V trimming: 0 bases; J trimming: 7 bases; junction bases outside the gene matches: 11. The DNA for the CDR3 is TGTGCCAGCAGCGTAGGGGGGACTAGCCAGAACAATGAGCAGTACTTC. Amino acids: CASSVGGTSQNNEQYF.

There are a few counts of this clonotype. J is TRBJ2-1 and V is TRBV6-1; 11 positions agree with TRBD2. Trimming at V came to 7 bases and at J to 4 bases, leaving 6 bases not matched to a gene. Germline CDR1 reads MNHNS; CDR2 reads SASEGT. CDR3 size: 15 residues. In nucleotides, the CDR3 is TGTGCCAGCACTGGGACTAGCGGAGCTTACAATGAGCAGTTCTTC. This codes for CASTGTSGAYNEQFF.

Ten or more counts support this clonotype. Here the CDR3 DNA reads TGTGCCAGCCAGCTTTACCAAGAGACCCAGTACTTC. Its protein product is CASQLYQETQYF. The chain couples TRBV12-3 or TRBV12-4 to TRBJ2-5, with no clear D. Trimming shortened V by 8 bases and J by 0 bases, and 7 bases separated the two germline ends. This CDR3 has 12 residues.

This clonotype was observed a single time. The gene calls are TRBV9 and TRBJ1-1; tentatively, D is TRBD1 (5 bases). The CDR3 consists of 15 residues. V was trimmed by 4 bases and J by 3 bases, leaving 16 bases between them. The germline gives CDR1 SGDLS, CDR2 YYNGEE. The CDR3 DNA follows: TGTGCCAGCAGCCCCGTAAGTGGGGGGTACACTGAAGCTTTCTTT. Amino acid sequence: CASSPVSGGYTEAFF.

V and J are TRBV20-1 and TRBJ2-6, with D maybe TRBD1 (5 bases). V lost 4 bases and J 4 bases, leaving 8 bases between the germline ends. CDR1 is DFQATT, CDR2 SNEGSKA, per germline (reference sequence). The CDR3 spans 13 residues. The CDR3 region is CSAIRAGANVLTF. Written as DNA, the CDR3 is TGCAGTGCTATCAGGGCCGGGGCCAACGTCCTGACTTTC.

J is TRBJ2-6 and V is TRBV13; D gene uncertain. From germline, CDR1 is PRHDT and CDR2 FYEKMQ (reference sequence). The CDR3 consists of 14 residues. Trimming removed 3 bases from V and 4 bases from J, with 7 bases in between. The CDR3 here is CASSFVGGANVLTF. CDR3 DNA: TGTGCCAGCAGCTTTGTAGGAGGGGCCAACGTCCTGACTTTC.

The chain employs TRBV4-2 and TRBJ2-1; 8 bases are a match to TRBD1. This CDR3 is built from 17 residues. Germline V gene data show CDR1 as LGHNA and CDR2 as YNFKEQ. The trim removed 3 bases at V and 4 bases at J, leaving 11 bases unmatched. CDR3 nucleotides: TGTGCCAGCAGCCATTTTGGACAGGGTGGAGTATACAATGAGCAGTTCTTC. Residues: CASSHFGQGGVYNEQFF.

The table lists this clonotype with many counts. The rearrangement uses TRBV7-2 and TRBJ2-1; D gene unclear. V was clipped by 2 bases and J by 0 bases, with 11 bases between them. This CDR3 is built from 16 residues. From germline, CDR1 is SGHTA and CDR2 FQGNSA. The CDR3 sequence: CASSLLGASSYNEQFF. The CDR3 bases are TGTGCCAGCAGCTTACTCGGTGCAAGCTCCTACAATGAGCAGTTCTTC.

The chain uses TRBV7-3 and TRBJ2-3; D call uncertain. CDR3 size: 12 residues. Trimming took off 5 bases at V and 4 bases at J, with 7 bases between the two ends. CDR1 is SGHTA, CDR2 FQGTGA, per germline. The CDR3 sequence: CASSQPPDTQYF. CDR3 nucleotides: TGTGCCAGCAGCCAGCCCCCAGATACGCAGTATTTT.

This clonotype came up once. The chain recombines TRBV6-5 with TRBJ1-1; D remains unclear. V dropped 5 bases and J dropped 11 bases, with 15 bases sitting between them. The CDR3 has 12 residues. Germline CDR1 is MNHEY and CDR2 is SVGAGI. The CDR3, as DNA: TGTGCCAGCAGTCGGACCAGGATGGCGGCTTTCTTT. Protein sequence: CASSRTRMAAFF.

CDR3 loop: CASTRRGSTDTQYF. The CDR3 coding sequence is TGTGCCAGCACCCGGCGGGGAAGCACAGATACGCAGTATTTT. This chain joins TRBV14 and TRBJ2-3, with a possible D match to TRBD2 (6 bases). The length of the CDR3 is 14 residues. V dropped 7 bases and J dropped 0 bases, with 11 bases sitting between them. Germline-derived CDR1 and CDR2 are SGHDN and FVKESK.

The V call is TRBV14, the J call TRBJ1-4, with 7 bases lining up with TRBD1. Germline V gene lookup returns CDR1 SGHDN and CDR2 FVKESK. This CDR3 has 15 residues. V gave up 4 bases and J gave up 6 bases; unmatched junction bases: 8. The CDR3 sequence: CASSRRQGNHEKLFF. CDR3 nucleotide sequence: TGTGCCAGCAGCCGCCGACAGGGCAACCATGAAAAACTGTTTTTT.

The sample holds a few counts of this clonotype. The rearrangement uses TRBV2 and TRBJ1-2; D gene uncertain. The V end was cut by 4 bases, the J end by 4 bases, with 13 bases between. This CDR3 is built from 14 residues. The germline V gene has CDR1 SNHLY and CDR2 FYNNEI. The CDR3 protein is CASSALTNSYGYTF. The DNA of the CDR3 is TGTGCCAGCAGTGCCTTAACTAACTCCTATGGCTACACCTTC.

This clonotype showed up just once. The chain has TRBV12-3 or TRBV12-4 and TRBJ2-2, with D possibly called TRBD1 or TRBD2 (5 bases each). Trimming stripped 3 bases from V and 7 bases from J, with 18 bases between. This CDR3 comprises 16 residues. The CDR3 DNA is TGTGCCAGCAGTTTTTTGGACGGGGCGACCTTCGGGGAGCTGTTTTTT. The encoded protein is CASSFLDGATFGELFF.

The V and J genes are TRBV3-1 and TRBJ1-5; no reliable D call. The CDR3 runs 12 residues. Deletions cut 5 bases from V and 6 bases from J, with 8 bases between. Germline CDR1 LGHDT, CDR2 YNNKEL (reference sequence). Written as DNA, the CDR3 is TGTGCCAGCAGCACCCTGAGTCAGCCCCAGCATTTT. Its translation is CASSTLSQPQHF.

This clonotype was counted between two and nine times. This chain uses TRBV7-2 with TRBJ2-3, with a tentative D call TRBD2 (6 bases). V shed 5 bases and J shed 0 bases, with 15 bases lying between them. The length of the CDR3 is 16 residues. Germline values: CDR1 SGHTA, CDR2 FQGNSA. CDR3 loop: CASSPRTKLSTDTQYF. Written as DNA, the CDR3 is TGTGCCAGCAGCCCCAGGACTAAATTGAGCACAGATACGCAGTATTTT.

This chain links TRBV20-1 with TRBJ1-1; possibly TRBD1 for D (6 bases). This CDR3 spans 16 amino acids. Germline V lookup: CDR1 DFQATT, CDR2 SNEGSKA (reference sequence). V was trimmed by 0 bases and J by 6 bases, leaving 20 bases between them. The CDR3 loop reads CSARDSRDIGRAEAFF. For the CDR3, the DNA is TGCAGTGCTAGAGATAGTCGGGACATCGGTCGGGCTGAAGCTTTCTTT.

This sequence joins TRBV18 and TRBJ2-1; 7 bases fit TRBD1. V shed 3 bases and J 5 bases; nucleotides not matched to a gene: 16. In germline, CDR1 is KGHSH, CDR2 LQKENI. CDR3 length: 18 amino acids. The CDR3 nucleotides read TGTGCCAGCTCACCGAGAGGGGGCCGTCAACTAATCCACAATGAGCAGTTCTTC. Its translation: CASSPRGGRQLIHNEQFF.

The chain combines TRBV11-2 with TRBJ1-4; 7 bases fit TRBD1. V lost 3 bases, J lost 7 bases, and 5 bases stayed unmatched. Germline CDR1 and CDR2: SGHAT and FQNNGV. This CDR3 spans 14 amino acids. CDR3 nucleotides: TGTGCCAGCAGCTTCGTTAACAGGGGTGAAAAACTGTTTTTT. It is translated as CASSFVNRGEKLFF.

The chain joins TRBV5-6 to TRBJ1-5; a weak D match, TRBD1 (5 bases). Germline-derived CDR1 and CDR2 are SGHDT and YYEEEE. This CDR3 has 15 amino acids. V was clipped by 5 bases and J by 0 bases, with 12 bases between them. The CDR3 loop reads CASSRRQGSNQPQHF. CDR3 bases: TGTGCCAGCAGTAGAAGGCAGGGTAGCAATCAGCCCCAGCATTTT.

This clonotype was counted a few times. V usage is TRBV20-1 and J usage is TRBJ2-3; 13 nucleotides align to TRBD2. The CDR3 spans 18 residues. Germline loops: CDR1 DFQATT, CDR2 SNEGSKA (reference sequence). The junction had 13 bases not matched to a gene; V was cut back by 5 bases and J by 2 bases. In DNA form, the CDR3 reads TGCAGTGCTCCGGAACTAGCGGGGGGGCCTACGGACACAGATACGCAGTATTTT. It codes for CSAPELAGGPTDTDTQYF.

The rearrangement joins TRBV5-1 to TRBJ2-7; either TRBD1 or TRBD2 may fit D (5 bases each). Trimming removed 2 bases from V and 1 base from J, with 13 bases in between. Looked up from germline, CDR1 is SGHRS and CDR2 is YFSETQ. CDR3 size: 15 residues. The CDR3 is CASSFSRDPSYEQYF. CDR3 nucleotides: TGCGCCAGCAGCTTCAGCCGGGACCCTTCCTACGAGCAGTACTTC.

This clonotype was picked up a small number of times. This chain's CDR3 is CASSDPRGEQYF. CDR3 bases: TGTGCCAGCAGTGATCCTAGGGGTGAGCAGTACTTC. V is TRBV25-1 and J is TRBJ2-5; D may be TRBD1 (5 bases). V lost 3 bases and J lost 11, with 13 bases in between. Per germline, CDR1 MGHDK and CDR2 SYGVNS. This CDR3 has 12 residues.

The sample holds a few counts of this clonotype. The CDR3 is CSAPTETYEQYF. The DNA of the CDR3 is TGCAGTGCTCCGACAGAGACCTACGAGCAGTACTTC. The chain uses TRBV20-1 and TRBJ2-7, with D tentatively TRBD1 (5 bases). The germline gives CDR1 DFQATT, CDR2 SNEGSKA (reference sequence). The CDR3 contains 12 residues. Deletions cut 5 bases from V and 2 bases from J, with 10 bases between.

This chain links TRBV6-6 with TRBJ1-1; 7 bases align to TRBD1. V shed 5 bases and J 4 bases; nucleotides not matched to a gene: 7. The germline V gene has CDR1 MNHNY and CDR2 SVGAGI (reference sequence). The CDR3 length is 14 residues. In nucleotides, the CDR3 is TGTGCCAGCAGTCCAAGACAGGGCAGCACTGAAGCTTTCTTT. Translation gives CASSPRQGSTEAFF.

This clonotype was observed a handful of times. This sequence joins TRBV9 and TRBJ1-3, with D possibly being TRBD1 (5 bases). The V gene lost 6 bases and the J gene lost 0 bases, with 7 bases spanning the gap. Germline loops: CDR1 SGDLS, CDR2 YYNGEE. This CDR3 contains 13 residues. CDR3 protein: CASMDNSGNTIYF. CDR3 nucleotide sequence: TGTGCCAGCATGGACAACTCTGGAAACACCATATATTTT.

This sequence joins TRBV20-1 and TRBJ2-2; the D gene could be TRBD1 or TRBD2 (5 bases each). Germline V lookup: CDR1 DFQATT, CDR2 SNEGSKA (reference sequence). The V end was cut by 3 bases, the J end by 5 bases, with 10 bases between. The CDR3 totals 13 residues. The CDR3 DNA reads TGCAGTGCTAGCGGGGCCCCTACCGGGGAGCTGTTTTTT. It encodes CSASGAPTGELFF.